This T cell receptor beta chain was sequenced for a study of identical twins. Study-level results: Within cord blood, abundant beta clonotypes carried fewer insertions, but memory repertoires showed no such trend.

Template switching created a universal primer site, and the cDNA included unique molecular identifiers. TCRdb reprocessed the 5' RACE reads via MiXCR and lists one record per CDR3 protein. The profile shows approximately 94,000 distinct CDR3 sequences, 5.9% of them singletons. This clonotype was found many times. The antigen is not known. The trim removed 6 bases at V and 3 bases at J, leaving 9 bases unmatched. Per the germline V gene, CDR1 is SQVTM and CDR2 is ANQGSEA. The CDR3 sequence is 14 residues long. The rearrangement uses TRBV29-1 and TRBJ1-1; 8 nucleotides line up with TRBD1. The sample taken for sequencing was memory T cells sorted from blood. This clonotype originated in a woman between 50 and 59 years old in good health. The chain's CDR3 is CSVAPGGLYTEAFF. CDR3 sequence (DNA): TGCAGCGTAGCCCCAGGGGGCCTGTACACTGAAGCTTTCTTT.